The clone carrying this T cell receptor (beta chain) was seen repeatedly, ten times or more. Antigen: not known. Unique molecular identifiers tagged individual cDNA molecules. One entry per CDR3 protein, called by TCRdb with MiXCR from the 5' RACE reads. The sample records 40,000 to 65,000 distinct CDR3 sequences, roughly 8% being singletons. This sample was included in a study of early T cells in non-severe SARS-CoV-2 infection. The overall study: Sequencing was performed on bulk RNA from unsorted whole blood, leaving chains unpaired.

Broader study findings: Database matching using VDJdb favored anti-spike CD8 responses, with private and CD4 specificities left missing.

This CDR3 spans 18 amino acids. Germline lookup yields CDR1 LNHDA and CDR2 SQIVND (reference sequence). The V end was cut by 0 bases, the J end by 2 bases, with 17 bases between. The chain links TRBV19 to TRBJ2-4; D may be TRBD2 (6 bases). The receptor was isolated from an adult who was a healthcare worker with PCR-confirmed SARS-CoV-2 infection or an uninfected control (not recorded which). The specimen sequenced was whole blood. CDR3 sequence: CASSIDRVGGVTKNIQYF. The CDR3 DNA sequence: TGTGCCAGTAGTATAGATCGAGTTGGCGGGGTCACCAAAAACATTCAGTACTTC.